This TCR beta chain derives from a study of blood T cell repertoires in COVID-19. The CDR3 loop spans 13 amino acids. The V gene's germline CDR1 is SGHRS and CDR2 YFSETQ. V was pared by 2 bases and J by 4 bases, with 10 bases between. This clone appeared once. Profiled with immunoSEQ multiplex PCR; TCRdb holds only in-frame clones, not every one. The data hold fewer than 350,000 clones, with roughly 90% observed a single time. Sequencing used PBMCs or T cells enriched from blood (not recorded which). This clonotype originated in a woman in her 40s who had recovered from COVID-19. The chain combines TRBV5-1 with TRBJ2-7, with D maybe TRBD1 (6 bases). CDR3 residues: CASSLGTPYEQYF. In DNA form, the CDR3 reads TGCGCCAGCAGCTTAGGGACACCTTACGAGCAGTACTTC.